One T cell receptor beta chain is described in this entry. Its specificity is not known. These data come from a study of shared clonotypes between healthy human individuals. Study-level points and caveats: Naive subsets generally exceeded memory subsets in estimated richness.

Every immunoSEQ plate was one replicate of a subset's evenly spread DNA. TCRdb's table, derived via immunoSEQ multiplex PCR, lists solely in-frame clones and lacks some. The sample has millions of clones, 90% to 95% seen once. The sample was naive CD4+ T cells sorted from blood. Sample subset: CD45RA+ positively selected. This receptor was taken from a man younger than 35 in good health.

The CDR3 spells CASSVAPTTNTGELFF. The DNA for the CDR3 is TGTGCCAGCAGCGTAGCCCCCACAACGAACACCGGGGAGCTGTTTTTT. V is TRBV9 and J is TRBJ2-2; D is uncertain. Looked up from germline, CDR1 is SGDLS and CDR2 is YYNGEE. V lost 0 bases and J lost 0, with 9 bases in between. The CDR3 is 16 amino acids. Full variable domain (outside the CDR3, taken from reference TRBV9 and TRBJ2-2): DSGVTQTPKHLITATGQRVTLRCSPRSGDLSVYWYQQSLDQGLQFLIQYYNGEERAKGNILERFSAQQFPDLHSELNLSSLELGDSALYFCASSVAPTTNTGELFFGEGSRLTVL.